The clone carrying this T cell receptor (beta chain) was recorded a few times. The template was total RNA from unfractionated whole blood. TCRdb re-analysed the 5' RACE reads in MiXCR, keeping a single row per CDR3 protein. The sample includes about 140,000 distinct CDR3 sequences, 4.1% of them seen just once. This record belongs to a study of human T cells and chemical hapten exposure. V lost 0 bases and J 1 base, leaving 13 bases between the germline ends. The CDR3 spans 16 residues. The germline V gene has CDR1 LGHNA and CDR2 YNFKEQ. The rearrangement uses TRBV4-2 and TRBJ2-7, with TRBD2 as a possible D gene (6 bases). This TCR derives from a female donor in good health. For the CDR3, the DNA is TGTGCCAGCAGCCAAGATTGGACGGGGAGGTCCTACGAGCAGTACTTC. This sequence encodes CASSQDWTGRSYEQYF.